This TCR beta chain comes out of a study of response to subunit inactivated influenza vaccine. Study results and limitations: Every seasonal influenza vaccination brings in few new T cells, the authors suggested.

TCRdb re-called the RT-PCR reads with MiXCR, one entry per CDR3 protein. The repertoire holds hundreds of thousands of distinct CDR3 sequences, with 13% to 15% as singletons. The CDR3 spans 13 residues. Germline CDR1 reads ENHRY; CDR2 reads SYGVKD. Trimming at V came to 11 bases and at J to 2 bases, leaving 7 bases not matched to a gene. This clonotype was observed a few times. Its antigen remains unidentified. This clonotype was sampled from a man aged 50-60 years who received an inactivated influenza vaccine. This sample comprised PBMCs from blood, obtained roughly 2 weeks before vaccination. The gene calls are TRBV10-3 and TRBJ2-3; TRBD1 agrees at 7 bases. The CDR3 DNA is TGTGCCGGGGGAGAGGGGGCCACAGATACGCAGTATTTT. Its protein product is CAGGEGATDTQYF.